The 16 T cell receptor beta chains below were found in one sample sequenced in a study of regulatory and conventional T cells in RAG deficiency. The method was immunoSEQ multiplex PCR; TCRdb's version includes in-frame clones alone and lacks a portion of them. The sample holds tens of thousands of clones, about 91% seen once. These data were also filed under a second study, of regulatory T cells. This second study notes: The PCR used 52 TRBV and 13 TRBJ primers.

The sample consisted of CD8+ T cells sorted from blood. The receptors stem from a human donor in good health.

This chain uses TRBV9 with TRBJ2-7; D gene uncertain. CDR3 length: 13 residues. V was cut by 0 bases and J by 0 bases, with 4 bases left in between. CDR1 is SGDLS and CDR2 is YYNGEE in the germline V gene. As DNA, the CDR3 is TGTGCCAGCAGCGTAGACTCCTCCTACGAGCAGTACTTC. It is translated as CASSVDSSYEQYF.

This sequence joins TRBV5-1 and TRBJ1-1, with 8 positions matching TRBD1. With 1 base clipped from V and 3 bases from J, the junction kept 5 bases outside the gene matches. The V gene's germline CDR1 is SGHRS and CDR2 YFSETQ. The length of the CDR3 is 15 residues. The CDR3 protein is CASSLSQGAYTEAFF. The CDR3 DNA sequence: TGCGCCAGCAGCTTGTCGCAGGGGGCGTACACTGAAGCTTTCTTT.

The chain uses TRBV11-2 and TRBJ1-1, with D tentatively TRBD1 (6 bases). V was shortened by 4 bases and J by 0 bases, with 21 bases between the two germline ends. Germline V gene data show CDR1 as SGHAT and CDR2 as FQNNGV. The CDR3 has 18 residues. CDR3 amino acids: CASSSPRSGEGMNTEAFF. The CDR3 DNA reads TGTGCCAGCAGCTCCCCGCGGTCAGGGGAAGGTATGAACACTGAAGCTTTCTTT.

CDR3 residues: CASSPSGGSYNEQFF. The CDR3 DNA sequence: TGTGCCAGCAGCCCCAGCGGGGGATCCTACAATGAGCAGTTCTTC. This sequence joins TRBV7-3 and TRBJ2-1; 8 nucleotides align to TRBD2. Per germline, CDR1 SGHTA and CDR2 FQGTGA. The CDR3 contains 15 residues. Trimming cost V 5 bases and J 1 base; bases outside gene matches: 4.

This chain connects TRBV2 to TRBJ1-2; possible D gene TRBD1, 6 bases. Looked up from germline, CDR1 is SNHLY and CDR2 is FYNNEI. The CDR3 runs 16 residues. V was cut by 3 bases and J by 4 bases, with 18 bases left in between. DNA of the CDR3: TGTGCCAGCAGTGACACTAGGCCGGGACAAAGCTATGGCTACACCTTC. Amino acids: CASSDTRPGQSYGYTF.

This sequence joins TRBV5-1 and TRBJ2-2, with 10 positions matching TRBD2. CDR1 SGHRS and CDR2 YFSETQ come from the germline V gene. This CDR3 comprises 15 residues. The J segment lost 9 bases and the V segment lost 0 bases, leaving 5 bases of the junction unmatched. CDR3 DNA sequence: TGCGCCAGCAGCTTGGCCGTAACTAGCGGGAGGGAGCTGTTTTTT. It translates to CASSLAVTSGRELFF.

This clone has only a few counts. This chain links TRBV5-1 with TRBJ1-2; TRBD1 is a possible D gene (6 bases). CDR1 and CDR2 (germline): SGHRS, YFSETQ. The germline V and J ends were trimmed by 3 bases and 2 bases, with 17 bases remaining between them. The CDR3 totals 16 residues. For the CDR3, the DNA is TGCGCCAGCAGCTGGGACACAGGCCAGGGGAACTATGGCTACACCTTC. This codes for CASSWDTGQGNYGYTF. Looking up the rest from reference TRBV5-1 and TRBJ1-2 gives the full variable domain: KAGVTQTPRYLIKTRGQQVTLSCSPISGHRSVSWYQQTPGQGLQFLFEYFSETQRNKGNFPGRFSGRQFSNSRSEMNVSTLELGDSALYLCASSWDTGQGNYGYTFGSGTRLTVV.

V is TRBV6-1 and J is TRBJ1-1; D ambiguous. Germline assignment: CDR1 MNHNS and CDR2 SASEGT. V lost 3 bases and J lost 2, with 13 bases in between. There are 15 residues in the CDR3. The CDR3 is CASSDGSSSNTEAFF. The CDR3 coding sequence is TGTGCCAGCAGTGATGGAAGCAGCAGCAACACTGAAGCTTTCTTT.

There are a few counts of this clone. The chain is built from TRBV10-3 and TRBJ1-5; no reliable D call. Trimming cost V 3 bases and J 3 bases, with 9 bases left between them. This CDR3 has 14 residues. CDR1 ENHRY and CDR2 SYGVKD come from the germline V gene. In DNA, the CDR3 is TGTGCCATCAGTGATTGGGGAAACAATCAGCCCCAGCATTTT. Protein product: CAISDWGNNQPQHF.

The chain combines TRBV2 with TRBJ2-5; unclear D gene. The end of the DNA is better explained by TRBJ2-7, so the J call may be wrong. The CDR3 runs 12 residues. Germline lookup yields CDR1 SNHLY and CDR2 FYNNEI. CDR3 in amino acids: CASSNRIYEQYF. The CDR3 nucleotides are TGTGCCAGCAGTAACAGAATCTACGAGCAGTACTTC.

This clone was seen once. The chain employs TRBV19 and TRBJ2-3; D perhaps matches TRBD2 (6 bases). This CDR3 spans 16 amino acids. V was clipped by 1 base and J by 5 bases, with 16 bases between them. The V gene's germline CDR1 is LNHDA and CDR2 SQIVND (reference sequence). The CDR3 spells CASSIGLGGVRDTQYF. The CDR3 coding sequence is TGTGCCAGTAGTATAGGGTTGGGCGGGGTGAGAGATACGCAGTATTTT.

This sequence joins TRBV19 and TRBJ1-5; 9 bases are shared with TRBD1. The V gene's germline CDR1 is LNHDA and CDR2 SQIVND (reference sequence). The CDR3 sequence is 15 residues long. With V trimmed by 5 bases and J by 4 bases, 6 bases remained unmatched. The CDR3 DNA follows: TGTGCCAGTAGTTTCTTCGGACAGGGGAATCAGCCCCAGCATTTT. Protein: CASSFFGQGNQPQHF.

The chain couples TRBV5-4 to TRBJ1-2; TRBD1 matches 8 bases. This CDR3 is built from 17 residues. Germline lookup yields CDR1 SGHNT and CDR2 YYREEE (reference sequence). The ends lost 1 base at V and 3 bases at J; junction bases unmatched: 11. CDR3 in DNA: TGTGCCAGCAGCTTGTCCCCCCGTCAGGGGGCAGACTATGGCTACACCTTC. Residues: CASSLSPRQGADYGYTF.

This clone was seen more than once but under ten times. The rearrangement uses TRBV9 and TRBJ2-2; D call uncertain. Deletions cut 3 bases from V and 0 bases from J, with 15 bases between. The CDR3 runs to 17 residues. Looked up from germline, CDR1 is SGDLS and CDR2 is YYNGEE. CDR3 region: CASSGDQHRPNTGELFF. The CDR3 DNA sequence: TGTGCCAGCAGCGGAGACCAACACCGTCCGAACACCGGGGAGCTGTTTTTT.

J is TRBJ2-1 and V is TRBV2; 9 positions agree with TRBD1. V trimming: 5 bases; J trimming: 7 bases; junction bases outside the gene matches: 9. Per germline, CDR1 SNHLY and CDR2 FYNNEI. This CDR3 has 15 residues. CDR3 sequence reads: CASSLGQGRRNEQFF. In DNA form, the CDR3 reads TGTGCCAGCAGTCTAGGACAGGGGCGCAGAAATGAGCAGTTCTTC.

The chain links TRBV14 to TRBJ2-1; TRBD2 is a possible D gene (6 bases). CDR3 length: 14 residues. V was pared by 4 bases and J by 4 bases, with 11 bases between. Germline CDR1 reads SGHDN; CDR2 reads FVKESK. The CDR3 here is CASSLSGVYNEQFF. CDR3 nucleotide sequence: TGTGCCAGCAGCCTCTCGGGAGTGTACAATGAGCAGTTCTTC. Supplemented by reference TRBV14 and TRBJ2-1, the full variable domain reads EAGVTQFPSHSVIEKGQTVTLRCDPISGHDNLYWYRRVMGKEIKFLLHFVKESKQDESGMPNNRFLAERTGGTYSTLKVQPAELEDSGVYFCASSLSGVYNEQFFGPGTRLTVL.